This T cell receptor (beta chain) was sequenced during a study of patients and donors after allogeneic stem cell transplantation. In TCRdb, the RT-PCR reads were re-called with MiXCR into one record per CDR3 protein. The profile shows some 30,000 distinct CDR3 sequences, around 33% of them singletons. The CDR3 covers 16 residues. V was clipped by 0 bases and J by 4 bases, with 13 bases between them. The germline V gene has CDR1 LNHNV and CDR2 YYDKDF (reference sequence). The sample taken for sequencing was blood, either unsorted or a sorted T cell fraction (not recorded which). The receptor's source is a human donor who was either an allogeneic HSCT recipient or a stem cell or donor lymphocyte infusion donor (not recorded which). It is not recorded whose cells these are; they may come from a transplant donor. The chain links TRBV15 to TRBJ2-1; D is perhaps TRBD1 (6 bases). The CDR3 coding sequence is TGTGCCACCAGCAGAGATCTTCGACAGGTTTACAATGAGCAGTTCTTC. It codes for CATSRDLRQVYNEQFF.